The rows below give T cell receptor beta chains drawn from one sample of a study of T cells in Graves' hyperthyroidism and ophthalmopathy. TCRdb ran MiXCR on the multiplex PCR reads and lists one entry per CDR3 protein. The repertoire holds about 350,000 distinct CDR3 sequences, with approximately 15% as singletons. Material for sequencing was blood. The source of these receptors is a woman in her thirties with Graves' hyperthyroidism. CDR3s include the opening cysteine and the closing phenylalanine or tryptophan. Fields, in order: V gene, J gene, clone size, CDR3 protein. Only some rows state a clone size, as once, few, many or a class for expanded clones.

TRBV6-2/TRBV6-3	TRBJ2-7	few	CASSQLSGALTGEQHF
TRBV4-3	TRBJ2-7	-	CASSQDHSSSEQYF
TRBV29-1	TRBJ2-1	-	CSVEPLAYYNEQFF
TRBV20-1	TRBJ2-3	few	CSARDLKTSGDTQYF
TRBV20-1	TRBJ2-1	few	CSAINPGTLAEEQFF
TRBV20-1	TRBJ2-7	few	CSAGTAGRSYEQYF
TRBV20-1	TRBJ1-1	many	CSANGARGNTEAFF
TRBV27	TRBJ1-1	many	CASSLFAGGDTEAFF
TRBV2	TRBJ2-2	once	CASRDRGASGFTGELFF
TRBV19	TRBJ1-1	-	CASSIRGSEAFF
TRBV7-2	TRBJ2-7	many	CASSLADRQYF
TRBV24-1	TRBJ1-5	-	CATSEGGHNQPQHF
TRBV10-3	TRBJ2-3	many	CATIDGGHLSDTQYF
TRBV11-2	TRBJ2-7	few	CASSFGMSYEQYF
TRBV30	TRBJ2-7	many	CAWGTGGYEQYF
TRBV20-1	TRBJ2-6	many	CSARLLAGDSGANVLTF
TRBV11-2	TRBJ1-6	once	CASSQSSNSPLHF
TRBV14	TRBJ2-3	few	CASSHRRDRWDTQYF
TRBV7-2	TRBJ2-7	many	CASSKTEYEQYF
TRBV7-7	TRBJ2-7	many	CASSLASSGYEQYF
TRBV11-2	TRBJ2-1	many	CASSLSSGNEQFF
TRBV2	TRBJ1-1	many	CASSAGQPFSEAFF
TRBV28	TRBJ2-7	many	CASSESGLTYEQYF
TRBV6-1	TRBJ2-7	many	CASSKRVGRNFYEQYF
TRBV11-2	TRBJ2-1	-	CASSLGDQGRSEQFF
TRBV3-1	TRBJ2-2	-	CASSLQGASTGELFF
TRBV7-9	TRBJ2-5	few	CASSLVLETQYF
TRBV15	TRBJ2-2	many	CATSRTQSGPSTGELFF
TRBV19	TRBJ1-5	-	CASSIVYSNQPQHF
TRBV3-1	TRBJ1-2	-	CASSPRDRHYGYTF
TRBV7-6	TRBJ2-7	-	CASSSQQGTDYEQYF
TRBV7-9	TRBJ2-3	many	CASEKGGTDTQYF
TRBV11-2	TRBJ2-7	many	CASSLRAGNNEQYF
TRBV25-1	TRBJ1-2	many	CASSIFGGGDGYTF
TRBV12-3/TRBV12-4	TRBJ2-7	many	CASSLTAIQGYEQYF
TRBV5-1	TRBJ2-1	few	CASSVTGTQLDNEQFF
TRBV2	TRBJ2-1	many	CASRSGRRGSYNEQFF
TRBV30	TRBJ2-1	many	CAWSVFTEQFF
TRBV20-1	TRBJ2-3	-	CSASGEMATQYF
TRBV11-2	TRBJ2-4	few	CASTIMTFGTENIQYF
TRBV7-2	TRBJ2-3	many	CASSVELAGMGDTQYF
TRBV6-1	TRBJ2-2	many	CASSPHRVGNTGELFF
TRBV7-8	TRBJ2-2	many	CASSLFVGELFF
TRBV11-2	TRBJ2-7	many	CASSLVGTGIEQYF
TRBV6-1	TRBJ1-6	-	CASRPAGHSSPLHF
TRBV13	TRBJ2-2	-	CASSSTGTENTGELFF
TRBV2	TRBJ2-7	-	CASLLAGEQYF
TRBV24-1	TRBJ1-5	many	CATSDPTGGNQPQHF
TRBV20-1	TRBJ1-4	-	CRTGTGNEKLFF
TRBV6-6	TRBJ2-7	many	CASSYSRGQLTYEQYF
TRBV28	TRBJ2-1	few	CASSLSGLAGSSEQFF
TRBV19	TRBJ2-1	-	CASSGGWDTSQFF
TRBV19	TRBJ1-4	-	CASRIKGSEKLFF
TRBV19	TRBJ1-1	few	CASRGQTANTEAFF
TRBV20-1	TRBJ2-5	-	CSASRGVRETQYF
TRBV7-2	TRBJ2-1	-	CASSLVGANEQFF
TRBV11-3	TRBJ2-2	many	CASSSRTGLTGELFF
TRBV28	TRBJ1-1	many	CASSFLQVPFSNTEAFF
TRBV20-1	TRBJ2-2	many	CSARDLDTGELFF
TRBV27	TRBJ1-4	many	CASSQTGQGWEKLFF